These 30 T cell receptor beta chains share one sample of origin, sequenced in a study of cytomegalovirus exposure and HLA in healthy donors. PCR amplification relied on 60 Vbeta primers (plus 13 Jbeta primers). TCRdb's table, derived via immunoSEQ multiplex PCR, lists solely in-frame clones and lacks some. The repertoire includes around 80,000 clones, 60% to 85% of them detected once, and under 6% sits in the top ten. The sample comprised PBMCs. These receptors were obtained from a man between 18 and 35 years old in good health and CMV-seropositive.

The J gene is TRBJ1-2, the V gene TRBV5-1, with TRBD1 matching 7 bases. J gave up 5 bases and V 4 bases, and 8 bases lay outside the gene matches. Germline CDR1 and CDR2: SGHRS and YFSETQ. The CDR3 has 14 amino acids. CDR3 in DNA: TGCGCCAGCAGCCCGGACAGGAGGGGGTATGGCTACACCTTC. Its protein is CASSPDRRGYGYTF. Drawing the rest from reference TRBV5-1 and TRBJ1-2, the complete variable domain is KAGVTQTPRYLIKTRGQQVTLSCSPISGHRSVSWYQQTPGQGLQFLFEYFSETQRNKGNFPGRFSGRQFSNSRSEMNVSTLELGDSALYLCASSPDRRGYGYTFGSGTRLTVV.

V is TRBV28 and J is TRBJ2-7, with D possibly matching TRBD2 (6 bases). The CDR3 spans 14 residues. Germline V lookup: CDR1 MDHEN, CDR2 SYDVKM. V was cut by 5 bases and J by 1 base, with 12 bases left in between. CDR3: CASSAGTPSYEQYF. CDR3 sequence (DNA): TGTGCCAGCAGTGCCGGGACTCCATCCTACGAGCAGTACTTC. The full variable domain, rest sourced from reference TRBV28 and TRBJ2-7, is DVKVTQSSRYLVKRTGEKVFLECVQDMDHENMFWYRQDPGLGLRLIYFSYDVKMKEKGDIPEGYSVSREKKERFSLILESASTNQTSMYLCASSAGTPSYEQYFGPGTRLTVT.

The rearrangement uses TRBV29-1 and TRBJ2-1; perhaps TRBD1 as D (6 bases). The CDR3 is 14 amino acids. Germline V gives CDR1 SQVTM, CDR2 ANQGSEA. V was trimmed by 2 bases and J by 8 bases, leaving 16 bases between them. The CDR3 sequence is CSVETGLALDEQFF. CDR3 DNA sequence: TGCAGCGTTGAAACAGGGTTGGCCCTAGATGAGCAGTTCTTC.

The rearrangement uses TRBV7-6 and TRBJ1-5; a possible D gene is TRBD1 (5 bases). Germline V lookup: CDR1 SGHVS, CDR2 FNYEAQ. The CDR3 is 16 residues long. Trimming stripped 1 base from V and 11 bases from J, with 21 bases between. The CDR3 here is CASSLGADKSLGTQHF. The CDR3 DNA reads TGTGCCAGCAGCTTAGGGGCGGACAAGTCGTTGGGGACCCAGCATTTT. Full variable domain (missing parts from reference TRBV7-6 and TRBJ1-5): GAGVSQSPRYKVTKRGQDVALRCDPISGHVSLYWYRQALGQGPEFLTYFNYEAQQDKSGLPNDRFSAERPEGSISTLTIQRTEQRDSAMYRCASSLGADKSLGTQHFGDGTRLSIL.

This chain joins TRBV5-8 and TRBJ1-2; 7 bases agree with TRBD1. Germline assignment: CDR1 SGHTS and CDR2 YDEGEE. Germline trimming cut 8 bases from V and 6 bases from J; bases unmatched to any gene: 13. This CDR3 is built from 14 residues. The DNA of the CDR3 is TGTGCCAGTAAAAGAGGGCCCAGGGGGGATGGCTACACCTTC. Translating gives CASKRGPRGDGYTF.

CDR3 in amino acids: CASLPHTGGAYEQYF. The CDR3 DNA follows: TGTGCCAGCCTACCTCACACAGGGGGCGCCTACGAGCAGTACTTC. V gene TRBV7-8 combines with J gene TRBJ2-7; TRBD1 matches 9 bases. V gave up 8 bases and J gave up 2 bases; unmatched junction bases: 10. This CDR3 is 15 amino acids long. The germline CDR1 and CDR2 sequences are SGHVS and FQNEAQ.

The chain has TRBV19 and TRBJ2-7, with D tentatively TRBD2 (7 bases). This CDR3 is built from 13 residues. Germline loops: CDR1 LNHDA, CDR2 SQIVND (reference sequence). V dropped 10 bases and J dropped 2 bases, with 15 bases sitting between them. The CDR3: CATAGARTYEQYF. DNA for the CDR3: TGTGCCACCGCGGGGGCTCGAACCTACGAGCAGTACTTC.

The chain has TRBV2 and TRBJ1-5, with 10 bases matching TRBD1. V was clipped by 8 bases and J by 6 bases; unmatched bases: 7. This CDR3 is 14 amino acids long. The germline V gene has CDR1 SNHLY and CDR2 FYNNEI. The CDR3 loop is CASEATGGGQPQHF. The CDR3 region has the DNA TGTGCCAGCGAGGCGACAGGGGGCGGTCAGCCCCAGCATTTT.

The genes are TRBV5-1 and TRBJ1-1, with D possibly TRBD1 on 5 matching bases. In germline, CDR1 is SGHRS, CDR2 YFSETQ. This CDR3 is built from 16 residues. V dropped 0 bases and J dropped 4 bases, with 16 bases sitting between them. As DNA, the CDR3 is TGCGCCAGCAGCTTGGTTTTTTTCGGGGGGGGCACTGAAGCTTTCTTT. Its translation: CASSLVFFGGGTEAFF.

This clone came up a few times. V is TRBV13 and J is TRBJ2-3, with D hard to call. The V end lost 1 base, the J end lost 0 bases, and 5 bases lay between the germline ends. Germline CDR1 is PRHDT and CDR2 is FYEKMQ (reference sequence). The CDR3 contains 14 residues. The CDR3 here is CASSLDFSTDTQYF. In DNA, the CDR3 is TGTGCCAGCAGCTTAGACTTTAGCACAGATACGCAGTATTTT.

V usage is TRBV5-8 and J usage is TRBJ1-5, with D possibly TRBD1 on 6 matching bases. The ends were cut back, 4 bases at V and 3 bases at J, with 23 bases in the middle. Germline CDR1 is SGHTS and CDR2 is YDEGEE. CDR3 length: 18 amino acids. CDR3 in DNA: TGTGCCAGCAGCCGCGGGGGACAACTCCCGAGGAACAATCAGCCCCAGCATTTT. As protein: CASSRGGQLPRNNQPQHF.

The rearrangement joins TRBV7-8 to TRBJ1-1; D is unresolved. V lost 5 bases, J lost 10 bases, and 17 bases lay in between. The germline V gene encodes CDR1 SGHVS and CDR2 FQNEAQ. The CDR3 spans 13 residues. DNA of the CDR3: TGTGCCAGCAGCCAAGAGGCGGGGTCCCCAGCTTTCTTT. This sequence encodes CASSQEAGSPAFF.

This sequence joins TRBV5-4 and TRBJ2-1; 10 bases map to TRBD1. This CDR3 has 13 residues. V lost 5 bases, J lost 10 bases, and 6 bases stayed unmatched. Germline V lookup: CDR1 SGHNT, CDR2 YYREEE (reference sequence). The CDR3 coding sequence is TGTGCCAGCAGATGGGGACAGGGGATGGAGCAGTTCTTC. This codes for CASRWGQGMEQFF.

The CDR3 sequence: CSVRQASYEQYF. CDR3 sequence (DNA): TGCAGCGTTAGACAGGCTTCCTACGAGCAGTACTTC. The chain recombines TRBV29-1 with TRBJ2-7; weak D call: TRBD1 (6 bases). Germline lookup yields CDR1 SQVTM and CDR2 ANQGSEA. The CDR3 extends over 12 amino acids. Trimming cost V 5 bases and J 1 base, with 9 bases left between them.

This sequence joins TRBV28 and TRBJ2-7; D gene unclear. The V gene's germline CDR1 is MDHEN and CDR2 SYDVKM. V lost 2 bases to trimming and J lost 5 bases, with 13 bases between them. The CDR3 loop spans 14 amino acids. The CDR3 spells CASSLTEIVHEQYF. CDR3 DNA: TGTGCCAGCAGTTTAACAGAGATCGTCCACGAGCAGTACTTC.

This clone came up a few times. The chain couples TRBV2 to TRBJ2-7; 8 bases are shared with TRBD2. From germline, CDR1 is SNHLY and CDR2 FYNNEI. V lost 7 bases to trimming and J lost 7 bases; unmatched junction nucleotides: 15. The CDR3 sequence is 15 residues long. This CDR3 is CASTQSGLDTTEQYF. The CDR3 DNA follows: TGTGCCAGCACCCAATCGGGACTAGATACGACTGAGCAGTACTTC.

V is TRBV25-1 and J is TRBJ2-3; possible D gene TRBD1, 6 bases. V was pared by 6 bases and J by 2 bases, with 18 bases between. The CDR3 is 16 amino acids. The germline gives CDR1 MGHDK, CDR2 SYGVNS. This chain's CDR3 is CASSMNGRGFTDTQYF. The CDR3 region has the DNA TGTGCCAGCAGCATGAACGGTAGGGGGTTCACAGATACGCAGTATTTT.

The gene calls are TRBV2 and TRBJ1-1, with TRBD1 matching over 8 bases. Germline-derived CDR1 and CDR2 are SNHLY and FYNNEI. Germline trimming cut 4 bases from V and 11 bases from J; bases unmatched to any gene: 12. The CDR3 sequence is 14 residues long. CDR3 protein: CASSGNSGGLAAFF. CDR3 DNA sequence: TGTGCCAGCAGTGGGAATTCAGGGGGCTTGGCGGCTTTCTTT. Complete variable domain (other parts from reference TRBV2 and TRBJ1-1): EPEVTQTPSHQVTQMGQEVILRCVPISNHLYFYWYRQILGQKVEFLVSFYNNEISEKSEIFDDQFSVERPDGSNFTLKIRSTKLEDSAMYFCASSGNSGGLAAFFGQGTRLTVV.

The rearrangement joins TRBV6-5 to TRBJ1-5; unclear D gene. Trimming pared 0 bases from V and 7 bases from J, leaving 10 bases between. The CDR3 extends over 14 amino acids. The germline V gene has CDR1 MNHEY and CDR2 SVGAGI. The CDR3 is CASSYSRVSQPQHF. The DNA for the CDR3 is TGTGCCAGCAGTTACTCGAGGGTGAGCCAGCCCCAGCATTTT.

V usage is TRBV5-1 and J usage is TRBJ2-4; D is perhaps TRBD1 (6 bases). The germline V and J ends were trimmed by 0 bases and 5 bases, with 15 bases remaining between them. CDR1 is SGHRS and CDR2 is YFSETQ in the germline V gene. The CDR3 covers 16 residues. CDR3 sequence (DNA): TGCGCCAGCAGCTTGGGGAACCGAGAGGGGGAAAACATTCAGTACTTC. Translation: CASSLGNREGENIQYF.

The chain links TRBV4-1 to TRBJ2-3; 11 bases line up with TRBD2. Germline V gene lookup returns CDR1 MGHRA and CDR2 YSYEKL. The CDR3 consists of 18 residues. J lost 6 bases, V lost 0 bases, and 11 bases had no gene match. The CDR3 sequence is CASSQDWVTSGRTDTQYF. CDR3 nucleotides: TGCGCCAGCAGCCAAGATTGGGTTACTAGCGGGAGAACCGATACGCAGTATTTT.

The gene calls are TRBV25-1 and TRBJ1-2; no clear D. There are 13 residues in the CDR3. V lost 1 base and J 4 bases, leaving 7 bases between the germline ends. Germline values: CDR1 MGHDK, CDR2 SYGVNS. The CDR3 loop reads CASSEFVRYGYTF. The CDR3 DNA reads TGTGCCAGCAGTGAATTCGTCCGCTATGGCTACACCTTC.

The V call is TRBV5-4, the J call TRBJ2-3; 7 nucleotides align to TRBD1. The CDR3 spans 16 residues. Germline CDR1 SGHNT, CDR2 YYREEE (reference sequence). With 5 bases clipped from V and 2 bases from J, the junction kept 11 bases outside the gene matches. The CDR3 bases are TGTGCCAGCAGTGAGGACAGGAGTGACCTCACAGATACGCAGTATTTT. Encoded protein: CASSEDRSDLTDTQYF.

The table lists this clone with a few counts. This rearrangement joins TRBV7-3 to TRBJ2-6; D possibly corresponds to TRBD2 (5 bases). The CDR3 is 15 residues long. Germline CDR1 is SGHTA and CDR2 is FQGTGA. V lost 8 bases and J 1 base, leaving 12 bases between the germline ends. CDR3 loop: CASGLRGSGANVLTF. CDR3 DNA sequence: TGTGCCAGCGGACTTCGGGGTTCTGGGGCCAACGTCCTGACTTTC.

The chain carries TRBV5-1 and TRBJ1-1, with D perhaps TRBD1 (6 bases). The CDR3 totals 16 residues. The germline V gene has CDR1 SGHRS and CDR2 YFSETQ. Trimming took off 3 bases at V and 0 bases at J, with 15 bases between the two ends. The DNA for the CDR3 is TGCGCCAGCAGCTCCCGACAGGTACGGATGAACACTGAAGCTTTCTTT. Protein sequence: CASSSRQVRMNTEAFF.

This clone was observed a single time. This sample includes further DNA sequences coding for the same CDR3. CDR3 sequence reads: CASSLRGNYGYTF. The CDR3 nucleotides read TGTGCCAGCAGTTTACGGGGGAACTATGGCTACACCTTC. The V gene is TRBV27, the J gene TRBJ1-2, with D possibly being TRBD1 (5 bases). Germline loops: CDR1 MNHEY, CDR2 SMNVEV (reference sequence). Trimming took 2 bases from V and 2 from J, leaving 6 bases between them. The CDR3 spans 13 residues.

This clone came up a few times. The rearrangement joins TRBV29-1 to TRBJ1-1, with D possibly TRBD1 on 5 matching bases. Germline CDR1 SQVTM, CDR2 ANQGSEA. The CDR3 has 13 residues. Trimming stripped 4 bases from V and 6 bases from J, with 15 bases between. In nucleotides, the CDR3 is TGCAGCGTTGTAACGGGGGATAAGGCTGAAGCTTTCTTT. Translated, it gives CSVVTGDKAEAFF.

This clone appeared a single time. The chain's CDR3 is CASSLVPSGSTDTQYF. In DNA, the CDR3 is TGTGCCAGCAGCTTAGTCCCTAGCGGGAGCACAGATACGCAGTATTTT. The rearrangement uses TRBV11-2 and TRBJ2-3; 8 bases match TRBD2. V shed 1 base, J shed 0 bases, and the junction held 3 bases outside the gene matches. CDR1 and CDR2 (germline): SGHAT, FQNNGV. The CDR3 is 16 amino acids.

V usage is TRBV7-9 and J usage is TRBJ2-1, with TRBD2 identical over 12 bases. After removal of 9 bases from V and 7 bases from J, the junction contained 4 bases not matched to a gene. CDR1 SEHNR and CDR2 FQNEAQ come from the germline V gene (reference sequence). This CDR3 spans 13 amino acids. In DNA, the CDR3 is TGTGCCAGTCCGGGACTAGCGGGTAATGAGCAGTTCTTC. Its translation: CASPGLAGNEQFF.

The CDR3 region is CASSGPRTGSYYQPQHF. The CDR3 DNA sequence: TGTGCCAGCAGTGGGCCCCGGACAGGGTCTTACTATCAGCCCCAGCATTTT. This chain uses TRBV28 with TRBJ1-5; TRBD1 agrees at 8 bases. The CDR3 covers 17 residues. Losses at the gene ends were 5 bases for V and 5 bases for J; bases not matched to a gene: 14. Germline V CDR1 and CDR2: MDHEN, SYDVKM.